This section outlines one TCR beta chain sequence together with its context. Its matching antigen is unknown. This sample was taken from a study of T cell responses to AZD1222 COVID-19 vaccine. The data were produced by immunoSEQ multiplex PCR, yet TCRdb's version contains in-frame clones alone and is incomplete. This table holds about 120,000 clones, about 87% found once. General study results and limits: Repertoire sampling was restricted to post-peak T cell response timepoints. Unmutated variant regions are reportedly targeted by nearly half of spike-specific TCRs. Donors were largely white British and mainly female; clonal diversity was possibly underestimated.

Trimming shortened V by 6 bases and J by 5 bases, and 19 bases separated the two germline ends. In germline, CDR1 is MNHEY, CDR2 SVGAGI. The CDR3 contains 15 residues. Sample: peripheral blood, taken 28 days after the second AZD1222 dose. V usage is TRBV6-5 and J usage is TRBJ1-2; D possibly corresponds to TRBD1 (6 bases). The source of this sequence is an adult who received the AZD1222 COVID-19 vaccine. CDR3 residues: CASRDGSRGRYGYTF. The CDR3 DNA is TGTGCCAGCAGGGATGGGAGCAGGGGACGATATGGCTACACCTTC.